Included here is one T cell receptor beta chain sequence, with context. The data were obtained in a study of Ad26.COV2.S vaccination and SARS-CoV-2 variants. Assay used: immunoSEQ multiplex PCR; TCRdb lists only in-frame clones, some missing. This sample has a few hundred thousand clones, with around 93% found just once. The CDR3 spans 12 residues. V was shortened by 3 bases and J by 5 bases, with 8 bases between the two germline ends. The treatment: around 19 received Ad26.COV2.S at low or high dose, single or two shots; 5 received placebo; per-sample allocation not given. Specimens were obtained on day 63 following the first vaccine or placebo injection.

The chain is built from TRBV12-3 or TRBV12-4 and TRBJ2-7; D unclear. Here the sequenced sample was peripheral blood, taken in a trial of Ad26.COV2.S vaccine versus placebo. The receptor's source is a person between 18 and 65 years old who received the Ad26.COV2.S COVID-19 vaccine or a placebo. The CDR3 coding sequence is TGTGCCAGCAGTTTCTCCCCCCACGAGCAGTACTTC. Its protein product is CASSFSPHEQYF.